This T cell receptor (beta chain) appears in the sequencing data of a study of regulatory T cells in long-lasting Graves disease. Whole-study results and caveats: Among the persistent patients, 2,741 public clonotypes were shared, more than the roughly 970 shared among new patients.

Time point of the sample: newly diagnosed GD, antithyroid drugs for less than 3 months. From PBMCs, RNA was extracted and then used to make the TCR library. Construction of TCR beta libraries relied on iRepertoire HTBI primers and on Arm-PCR targeting CDR3 regions. TCRdb called the multiplex PCR reads again in MiXCR, with one record for every CDR3 protein. The sample has hundreds of thousands of distinct CDR3 sequences, 15% to 20% seen once; the top ten hold approximately 20%. Worth noting for this clonotype: Its antigen remains unknown.

The CDR3 totals 14 residues. Unmatched junction bases numbered 6, after V lost 4 bases and J lost 5 bases. Germline CDR1 is SEHNR and CDR2 is FQNEAQ (reference sequence). A further study also used this sample, focusing on T cells in Graves' hyperthyroidism and ophthalmopathy. That report notes: Newly diagnosed patients aged 18 to 65 had hyperthyroidism of under 2 months' duration. First-round RT-PCR targeting the TCR CDR3 was performed with the HTBI primer set.

The receptor was isolated from a woman in her 30s with Graves disease. The chain combines TRBV7-9 with TRBJ2-3; 7 positions match TRBD2. This specimen consisted of peripheral blood mononuclear cells (PBMCs), obtained at new diagnosis, from a patient treated with antithyroid drugs. In nucleotides, the CDR3 is TGTGCCAGCAGCTGGGGGGGACCAGAAGATACGCAGTATTTT. Encoded protein: CASSWGGPEDTQYF.